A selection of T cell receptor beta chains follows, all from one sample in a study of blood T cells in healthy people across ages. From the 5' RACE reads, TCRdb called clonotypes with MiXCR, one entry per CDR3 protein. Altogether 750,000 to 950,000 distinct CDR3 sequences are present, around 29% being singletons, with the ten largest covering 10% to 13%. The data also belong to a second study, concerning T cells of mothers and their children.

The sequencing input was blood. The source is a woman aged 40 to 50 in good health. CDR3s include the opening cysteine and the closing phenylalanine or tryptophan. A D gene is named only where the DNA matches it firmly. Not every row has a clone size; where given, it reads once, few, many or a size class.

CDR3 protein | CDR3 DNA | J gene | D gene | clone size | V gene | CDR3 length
CASNPQGPTDTQYF | TGTGCCAGCAACCCACAGGGTCCGACAGATACGCAGTATTTT | TRBJ2-3 | NA | NA | TRBV12-3/TRBV12-4 | 14
CASSLGQFYEQYF | TGTGCCAGCAGTTTAGGGCAGTTCTACGAGCAGTACTTC | TRBJ2-7 | NA | many | TRBV13 | 13
CASSFGQNPYNEQYF | TGTGCCAGCAGCTTTGGACAGAATCCCTACAATGAGCAGTACTTC | TRBJ2-4 | NA | few | TRBV7-9 | 15
CTSSEFAGKGTTHEQYF | TGTACCAGCAGTGAATTCGCAGGGAAGGGTACCACCCACGAGCAGTACTTC | TRBJ2-7 | NA | NA | TRBV2 | 17
CATSERPGLAVLGTQYF | TGTGCCACCAGTGAACGGCCGGGACTAGCGGTTTTGGGTACGCAGTATTTT | TRBJ2-3 | TRBD2 | NA | TRBV24-1 | 17
CASSSRGLAGDTDTQYF | TGTGCCAGCAGCTCAAGGGGACTAGCGGGGGACACAGATACGCAGTATTTT | TRBJ2-3 | TRBD2 | NA | TRBV9 | 17
CASSVSPLAGGTYNEQFF | TGTGCCAGCAGCGTAAGTCCACTAGCGGGGGGCACCTACAATGAGCAGTTCTTC | TRBJ2-1 | TRBD2 | NA | TRBV9 | 18
CASSKQDSPYGQYF | TGTGCCAGCAGCAAGCAGGACAGCCCCTACGGGCAGTACTTC | TRBJ2-4 | NA | NA | TRBV12-3/TRBV12-4 | 14
CASSLTGALYNEQFF | TGTGCCAGCAGTTTAACGGGGGCACTCTACAATGAGCAGTTCTTC | TRBJ2-1 | NA | NA | TRBV27 | 15
CASSPGEGRNTEAFF | TGTGCCAGCAGTCCTGGGGAGGGTCGGAACACTGAAGCTTTCTTT | TRBJ1-1 | NA | NA | TRBV12-3/TRBV12-4 | 15
CASSQDSRAPEQYF | TGTGCCAGCAGCCAAGATAGCAGGGCGCCGGAGCAGTACTTC | TRBJ2-7 | NA | once | TRBV4-2 | 14
CASSTPIQHEQYF | TGCGCCAGCAGCACCCCGATACAGCACGAGCAGTACTTC | TRBJ2-7 | NA | few | TRBV5-1 | 13
CASSLGPARSDEQYF | TGTGCCAGCAGCTTAGGGCCCGCCAGGTCCGACGAGCAGTACTTC | TRBJ2-7 | NA | NA | TRBV7-2 | 15
CARRTGGYTF | TGTGCCAGGAGGACTGGAGGCTACACCTTC | TRBJ1-2 | NA | NA | TRBV2 | 10
CAVRDSSYEQYF | TGTGCCGTCCGGGACAGCTCCTACGAGCAGTACTTC | TRBJ2-7 | TRBD1 | few | TRBV28 | 12
CASRLGGGKETQYF | TGTGCCAGCCGGCTAGGGGGGGGGAAAGAGACCCAGTACTTC | TRBJ2-5 | NA | few | TRBV7-6 | 14
CASSLARLAGEETQYF | TGCGCCAGCAGCTTGGCCCGGCTAGCGGGGGAAGAGACCCAGTACTTC | TRBJ2-5 | TRBD2 | NA | TRBV5-1 | 16
CASSEAELAGQETQYF | TGTGCCAGCAGTGAAGCGGAACTAGCGGGCCAAGAGACCCAGTACTTC | TRBJ2-5 | TRBD2 | NA | TRBV2 | 16
CASSFSHKTGGEQYF | TGTGCCAGTAGCTTCAGTCATAAGACAGGGGGAGAGCAGTACTTC | TRBJ2-7 | TRBD1 | many | TRBV19 | 15
CAISVGGTGVVSGELFF | TGTGCCATCAGTGTCGGAGGGACAGGGGTGGTCTCCGGGGAGCTGTTTTTT | TRBJ2-2 | TRBD1 | NA | TRBV10-3 | 17
CASSGPGLPRGEQFF | TGTGCCAGCAGCGGTCCGGGACTACCGCGGGGTGAGCAGTTCTTC | TRBJ2-1 | TRBD2 | few | TRBV9 | 15
CSASVQAVGYTF | TGCAGTGCTAGTGTACAGGCGGTCGGCTACACCTTC | TRBJ1-2 | NA | many | TRBV20-1 | 12
CASSSNPPQGQGSPLHF | TGTGCCAGCAGTTCCAATCCCCCCCAGGGACAAGGTTCACCCCTCCACTTT | TRBJ1-6 | NA | many | TRBV6-5 | 17
CASSVGTNRLTEAFF | TGTGCCAGCAGTGTCGGGACCAACCGGTTGACTGAAGCTTTCTTT | TRBJ1-1 | NA | few | TRBV6-1 | 15
CAISELGGSNEKLFF | TGTGCCATCAGTGAGCTGGGGGGTTCTAATGAAAAACTGTTTTTT | TRBJ1-4 | NA | few | TRBV10-3 | 15
CASSQGAPSPETQYF | TGTGCCAGCAGCCAAGGGGCCCCCTCCCCTGAGACCCAGTACTTC | TRBJ2-5 | NA | few | TRBV14 | 15
CASSRGVSYEQYF | TGTGCCAGCAGTCGAGGAGTATCCTACGAGCAGTACTTC | TRBJ2-7 | NA | many | TRBV9 | 13
CASTRADYGETQYF | TGTGCCAGCACAAGGGCAGACTATGGAGAGACCCAGTACTTC | TRBJ2-5 | NA | NA | TRBV28 | 14
CASSQVPRTYEQYF | TGTGCCAGCAGCCAAGTTCCAAGAACCTACGAGCAGTACTTC | TRBJ2-7 | NA | few | TRBV14 | 14
CASSWTGGEETQYF | TGTGCCAGCAGTTGGACAGGGGGTGAAGAGACCCAGTACTTC | TRBJ2-5 | TRBD1 | many | TRBV9 | 14
CSAPTAPGIINYGYTF | TGCAGTGCCCCCACGGCGCCCGGCATAATTAACTATGGCTACACCTTC | TRBJ1-2 | NA | few | TRBV20-1 | 16
CASPPRSIIDTQYF | TGTGCCAGCCCACCACGCAGTATAATAGATACGCAGTATTTT | TRBJ2-3 | NA | NA | TRBV18 | 14
CSVERRIGELFF | TGCAGCGTTGAACGGCGAATCGGGGAGCTGTTTTTT | TRBJ2-2 | NA | NA | TRBV29-1 | 12
CASSSLSLAGGTGELFF | TGTGCCAGCAGCTCTCTTAGTCTAGCGGGAGGCACCGGGGAGCTGTTTTTT | TRBJ2-2 | TRBD2 | NA | TRBV9 | 17
CASSSGLAGGGTQYF | TGTGCCAGCAGCTCGGGACTAGCGGGGGGAGGTACGCAGTATTTT | TRBJ2-3 | TRBD2 | NA | TRBV7-2 | 15
CASSPVFAGYGYTF | TGTGCCAGCTCACCCGTGTTCGCAGGCTATGGCTACACCTTC | TRBJ1-2 | NA | NA | TRBV18 | 14
CASSFARGAYEQFF | TGTGCCAGCAGTTTCGCCAGGGGCGCCTACGAGCAGTTCTTC | TRBJ2-1 | NA | NA | TRBV6-2/TRBV6-3 | 14
CSAVGSKRNYGYTF | TGCAGTGCGGTCGGCAGCAAGAGGAACTATGGCTACACCTTC | TRBJ1-2 | NA | few | TRBV20-1 | 14
CASSFLISGGYSYNEQFF | TGTGCCAGCAGCTTTCTCATTAGCGGGGGATACTCCTACAATGAGCAGTTCTTC | TRBJ2-1 | TRBD2 | many | TRBV11-2 | 18
CASSLVDGAYGYTF | TGTGCCAGCAGCTTGGTGGACGGGGCCTATGGCTACACCTTC | TRBJ1-2 | NA | NA | TRBV11-2 | 14
CASILKTEGYGYTF | TGTGCCAGCATCCTTAAGACGGAAGGATATGGCTACACCTTC | TRBJ1-2 | NA | NA | TRBV21-1 | 14
CASSKGRPPHEKLFF | TGTGCCAGCAGCAAGGGCCGCCCACCCCATGAAAAACTGTTTTTT | TRBJ1-4 | NA | few | TRBV7-2 | 15
CAGIPSGTSTDTQYF | TGTGCCGGCATCCCGAGCGGGACTAGCACAGATACGCAGTATTTT | TRBJ2-3 | TRBD2 | NA | TRBV5-5 | 15
CASSLSAGSGQPQHF | TGTGCCAGCAGCCTATCAGCTGGAAGCGGGCAGCCCCAGCATTTT | TRBJ1-5 | NA | NA | TRBV7-8 | 15
CASSVDRAHTGELFF | TGTGCCAGCAGTGTGGACAGGGCGCACACCGGGGAGCTGTTTTTT | TRBJ2-2 | TRBD1 | NA | TRBV6-1 | 15
CASTSFWASGNEQFF | TGCGCCAGCACCAGCTTTTGGGCTAGCGGCAATGAGCAGTTCTTC | TRBJ2-1 | TRBD2 | NA | TRBV4-1 | 15
CASSYPDMSGYTF | TGTGCCAGCAGTTACCCCGACATGAGCGGCTACACCTTC | TRBJ1-2 | NA | few | TRBV6-2/TRBV6-3 | 13
CASSDPSYNEQFF | TGTGCCAGCTCGGATCCGTCCTACAATGAGCAGTTCTTC | TRBJ2-1 | NA | NA | TRBV6-6 | 13
CASSPPDGIFPYEQYF | TGTGCCAGCAGCCCCCCGGACGGAATTTTCCCCTACGAGCAGTACTTC | TRBJ2-7 | NA | many | TRBV7-2 | 16
CASSLGGDVRTDTQYF | TGCGCCAGCAGCTTGGGTGGAGACGTGCGGACAGATACGCAGTATTTT | TRBJ2-3 | NA | NA | TRBV5-1 | 16
CASSLDAYWIGQSGDTQYF | TGCGCCAGCAGCTTGGACGCGTATTGGATAGGGCAGTCGGGAGATACGCAGTATTTT | TRBJ2-3 | NA | few | TRBV5-1 | 19